The 7 T cell receptor beta chains below all came from one sample that was sequenced in a study of blood T cell repertoires in COVID-19. Only in-frame clones appear in the TCRdb table, and some are missing; sequencing was by immunoSEQ multiplex PCR. The sample lists 200,000 to 300,000 clones, 86% occurring once. The sample consisted of PBMCs or T cells enriched from blood (not recorded which). These receptors came from a woman aged 40 to 50 with acute COVID-19.

V and J are TRBV29-1 and TRBJ2-7, with TRBD1 matching over 8 bases. The trim removed 0 bases at V and 6 bases at J, leaving 4 bases unmatched. The CDR3 has 13 amino acids. Germline V CDR1 and CDR2: SQVTM, ANQGSEA. The CDR3 DNA reads TGCAGCGTTGAAGAAGGACAGGGTCTCGAGCAGTACTTC. Translating it yields CSVEEGQGLEQYF.

This clone was found once. The chain recombines TRBV5-1 with TRBJ1-6; D not resolved. This CDR3 has 17 residues. V was trimmed by 0 bases and J by 4 bases, leaving 14 bases between them. The germline gives CDR1 SGHRS, CDR2 YFSETQ. The CDR3 sequence: CASSLAWTEGYNSPLHF. CDR3 nucleotide sequence: TGCGCCAGCAGCTTGGCCTGGACGGAGGGTTATAATTCACCCCTCCACTTT.

This chain uses TRBV30 with TRBJ2-6, with TRBD1 matching over 7 bases. Per germline, CDR1 GTSNPN and CDR2 SVGIG (reference sequence). J lost 4 bases, V lost 5 bases, and 14 bases had no gene match. This CDR3 contains 17 residues. The CDR3 here is CAWHSGTALGGANVLTF. As DNA, the CDR3 is TGTGCCTGGCATTCCGGGACAGCACTCGGAGGGGCCAACGTCCTGACTTTC.

The chain combines TRBV18 with TRBJ1-2, with TRBD1 matching 9 bases. Germline lookup yields CDR1 KGHSH and CDR2 LQKENI. The CDR3 runs to 15 residues. J lost 5 bases, V lost 0 bases, and 4 bases had no gene match. In DNA, the CDR3 is TGTGCCAGCTCACCACCGGGGACAGGGAAATATGGCTACACCTTC. This translates into CASSPPGTGKYGYTF. The full variable domain, its missing parts supplied by reference TRBV18 and TRBJ1-2, is NAGVMQNPRHLVRRRGQEARLRCSPMKGHSHVYWYRQLPEEGLKFMVYLQKENIIDESGMPKERFSAEFPKEGPSILRIQQVVRGDSAAYFCASSPPGTGKYGYTFGSGTRLTVV.

This clone has just one count. The chain has TRBV19 and TRBJ2-2; TRBD1 aligns across 7 bases. Germline CDR1 is LNHDA and CDR2 is SQIVND (reference sequence). After removal of 1 base from V and 6 bases from J, the junction contained 8 bases not matched to a gene. This CDR3 region has 16 residues. CDR3: CASSIGIGGGPGELFF. CDR3 DNA sequence: TGTGCCAGTAGTATAGGAATAGGGGGCGGGCCCGGGGAGCTGTTTTTT.

The V gene is TRBV7-2, the J gene TRBJ1-2; D gene uncertain. Germline V lookup: CDR1 SGHTA, CDR2 FQGNSA. The CDR3 is 14 amino acids. V was shortened by 5 bases and J by 0 bases, with 10 bases between the two germline ends. The CDR3 DNA follows: TGTGCCAGCAGCCCCCATACGGCTAACTATGGCTACACCTTC. Amino acids: CASSPHTANYGYTF.

The rearrangement joins TRBV5-4 to TRBJ2-7, with D perhaps TRBD1 (5 bases). There are 12 residues in the CDR3. Trimming shortened V by 7 bases and J by 5 bases, and 13 bases separated the two germline ends. From germline, CDR1 is SGHNT and CDR2 YYREEE (reference sequence). CDR3 sequence (DNA): TGTGCCAGCCACGCCCAGGGCAACGAGCAGTACTTC. Its protein is CASHAQGNEQYF.